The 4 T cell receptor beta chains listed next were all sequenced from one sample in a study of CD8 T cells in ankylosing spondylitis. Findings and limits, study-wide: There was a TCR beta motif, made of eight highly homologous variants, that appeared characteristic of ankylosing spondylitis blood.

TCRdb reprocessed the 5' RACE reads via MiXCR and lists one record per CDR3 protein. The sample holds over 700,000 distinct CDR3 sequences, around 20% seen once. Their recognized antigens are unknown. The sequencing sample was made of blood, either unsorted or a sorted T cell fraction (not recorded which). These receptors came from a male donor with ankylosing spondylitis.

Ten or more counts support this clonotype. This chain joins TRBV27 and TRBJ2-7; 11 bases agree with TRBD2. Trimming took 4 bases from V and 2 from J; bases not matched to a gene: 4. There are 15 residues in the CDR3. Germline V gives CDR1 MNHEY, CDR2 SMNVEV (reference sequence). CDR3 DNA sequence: TGTGCCAGCAGTTCAGGGACTAGCGGCCCCTACGAGCAGTACTTC. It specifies CASSSGTSGPYEQYF.

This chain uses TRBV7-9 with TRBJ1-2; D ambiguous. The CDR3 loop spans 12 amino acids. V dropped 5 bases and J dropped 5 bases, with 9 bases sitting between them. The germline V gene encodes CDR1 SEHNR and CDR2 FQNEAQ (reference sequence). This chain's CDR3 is CASSPLPYGYTF. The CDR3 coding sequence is TGTGCCAGCAGCCCGCTGCCGTATGGCTACACCTTC.

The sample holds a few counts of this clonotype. In DNA form, the CDR3 reads TGTGCCATCAGTGAGGCGACAGGGAGCCTCTGGGCCAACGTCCTGACTTTC. Protein sequence: CAISEATGSLWANVLTF. The chain carries TRBV10-3 and TRBJ2-6, with 7 bases fitting TRBD1. Germline V CDR1 and CDR2: ENHRY, SYGVKD. The CDR3 sequence is 17 residues long. The V gene end was trimmed by 2 bases and the J gene end by 5 bases; junction bases not matched to a gene: 9.

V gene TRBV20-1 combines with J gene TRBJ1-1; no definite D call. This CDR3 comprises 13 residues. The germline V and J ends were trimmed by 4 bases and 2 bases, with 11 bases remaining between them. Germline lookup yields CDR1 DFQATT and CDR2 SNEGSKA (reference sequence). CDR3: CSAIGQLNTEAFF. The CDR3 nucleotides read TGCAGTGCTATCGGGCAGCTTAACACTGAAGCTTTCTTT.